This T cell receptor beta chain was identified during a study of blood T cell repertoires in COVID-19. Methods used by the authors: For nucleated cells, counts were estimated from reference gene primer amplification. Sequencing was performed with immunoSEQ multiplex PCR; in TCRdb, only in-frame clones are kept and a portion is missing. V and J calls and clone size are those listed in that table; D and trimming were worked out from the DNA. Of about 230,000 clones listed, roughly nine tenths are singletons. The sample holds one count of this clone. Clinical history as reported by participants underpinned cohort assignment. This receptor was taken from a woman aged 50 to 60 in a cohort exposed to, infected with or recovered from COVID-19 (not recorded which). The specimen was PBMCs or T cells enriched from blood (not recorded which).

Here the CDR3 DNA reads TGTGCCAGCAGCCTGCGGGGGGTCCACAATGAGCAGTTCTTC. Its protein product is CASSLRGVHNEQFF. The chain recombines TRBV11-3 with TRBJ2-1; 8 bases align to TRBD2. CDR1 is SGHNT and CDR2 is YENEEA in the germline V gene. The V and J ends lost 5 bases and 5 bases, in that order; junction bases with no gene match: 5. The CDR3 has 14 amino acids.